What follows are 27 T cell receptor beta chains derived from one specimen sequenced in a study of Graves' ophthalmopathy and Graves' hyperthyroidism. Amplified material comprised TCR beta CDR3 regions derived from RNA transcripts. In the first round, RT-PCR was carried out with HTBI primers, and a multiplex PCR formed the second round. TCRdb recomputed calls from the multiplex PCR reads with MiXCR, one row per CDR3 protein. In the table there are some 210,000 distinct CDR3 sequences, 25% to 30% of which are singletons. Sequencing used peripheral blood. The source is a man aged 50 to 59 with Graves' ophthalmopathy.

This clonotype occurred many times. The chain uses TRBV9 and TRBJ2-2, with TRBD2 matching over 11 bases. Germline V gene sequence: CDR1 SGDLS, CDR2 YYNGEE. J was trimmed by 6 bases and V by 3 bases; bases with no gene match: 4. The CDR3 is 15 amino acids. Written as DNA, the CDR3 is TGTGCCAGCAGCGCCCTTAGCGGGAGGGCCGGGGAGCTGTTTTTT. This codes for CASSALSGRAGELFF.

Written as DNA, the CDR3 is TGTGCCAGCAGTCGAACGACGTTGCGGGGGGCCTACGAGCAGTACTTC. This codes for CASSRTTLRGAYEQYF. The chain employs TRBV2 and TRBJ2-7; 8 bases agree with TRBD2. CDR3 length equals 16 residues. Per germline, CDR1 SNHLY and CDR2 FYNNEI. V lost 5 bases to trimming and J lost 2 bases; unmatched junction nucleotides: 11.

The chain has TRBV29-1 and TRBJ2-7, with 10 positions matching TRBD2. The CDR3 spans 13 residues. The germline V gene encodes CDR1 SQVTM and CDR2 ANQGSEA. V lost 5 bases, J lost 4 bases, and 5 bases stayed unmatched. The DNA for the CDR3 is TGCAGCGTTAAAAGCGGGGGGGAGTACGAGCAGTACTTC. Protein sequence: CSVKSGGEYEQYF.

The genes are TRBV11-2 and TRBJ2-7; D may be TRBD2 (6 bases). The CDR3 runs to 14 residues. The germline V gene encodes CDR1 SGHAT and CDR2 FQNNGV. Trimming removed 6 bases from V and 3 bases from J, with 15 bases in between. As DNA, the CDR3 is TGTGCCAGCAGGGGAGACAATAGCGGCTACGAGCAGTACTTC. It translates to CASRGDNSGYEQYF. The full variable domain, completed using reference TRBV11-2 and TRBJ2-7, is EAGVAQSPRYKIIEKRQSVAFWCNPISGHATLYWYQQILGQGPKLLIQFQNNGVVDDSQLPKDRFSAERLKGVDSTLKIQPAKLEDSAVYLCASRGDNSGYEQYFGPGTRLTVT.

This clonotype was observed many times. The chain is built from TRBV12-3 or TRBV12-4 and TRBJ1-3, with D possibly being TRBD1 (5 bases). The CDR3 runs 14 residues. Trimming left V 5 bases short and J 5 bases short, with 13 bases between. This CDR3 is CASSPQGTRNTIYF. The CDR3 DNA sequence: TGTGCCAGCAGTCCTCAGGGAACCCGAAACACCATATATTTT.

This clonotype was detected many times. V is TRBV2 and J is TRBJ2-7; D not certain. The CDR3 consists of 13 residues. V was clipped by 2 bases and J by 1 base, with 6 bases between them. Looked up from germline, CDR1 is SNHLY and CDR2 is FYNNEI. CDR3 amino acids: CASSEQVSYEQYF. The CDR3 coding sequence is TGTGCCAGCAGTGAACAGGTTTCCTACGAGCAGTACTTC.

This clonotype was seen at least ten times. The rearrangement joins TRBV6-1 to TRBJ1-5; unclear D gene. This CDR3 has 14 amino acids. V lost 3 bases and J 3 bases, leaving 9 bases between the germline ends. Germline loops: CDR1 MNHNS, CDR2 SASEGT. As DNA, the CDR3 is TGTGCCAGCAGTGACTGGGGAGTCAATCAGCCCCAGCATTTT. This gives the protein CASSDWGVNQPQHF.

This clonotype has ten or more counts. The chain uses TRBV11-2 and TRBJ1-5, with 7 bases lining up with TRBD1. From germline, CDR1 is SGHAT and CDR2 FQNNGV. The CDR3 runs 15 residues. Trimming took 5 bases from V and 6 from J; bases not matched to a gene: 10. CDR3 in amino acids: CASSLTGEGIQPQHF. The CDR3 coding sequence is TGTGCCAGCAGCCTAACAGGGGAGGGGATTCAGCCCCAGCATTTT.

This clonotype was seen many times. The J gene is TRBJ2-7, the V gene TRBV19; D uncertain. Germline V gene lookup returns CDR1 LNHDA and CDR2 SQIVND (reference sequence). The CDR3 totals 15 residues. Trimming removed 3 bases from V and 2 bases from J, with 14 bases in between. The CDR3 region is CASSISADLTYEQYF. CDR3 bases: TGTGCCAGTAGTATTTCGGCGGATCTCACCTACGAGCAGTACTTC.

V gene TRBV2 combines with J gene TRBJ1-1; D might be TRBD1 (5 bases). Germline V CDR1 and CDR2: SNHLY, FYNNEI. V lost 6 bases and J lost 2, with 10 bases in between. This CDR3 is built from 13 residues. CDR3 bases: TGTGCCAGCAGGGAGGACATTAACACTGAAGCTTTCTTT. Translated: CASREDINTEAFF.

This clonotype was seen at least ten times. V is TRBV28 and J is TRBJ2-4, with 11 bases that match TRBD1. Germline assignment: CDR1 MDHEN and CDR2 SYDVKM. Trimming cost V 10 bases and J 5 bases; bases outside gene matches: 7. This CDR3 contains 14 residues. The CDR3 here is CATRGTGGENIQYF. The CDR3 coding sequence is TGTGCCACCCGGGGGACAGGGGGGGAAAACATTCAGTACTTC.

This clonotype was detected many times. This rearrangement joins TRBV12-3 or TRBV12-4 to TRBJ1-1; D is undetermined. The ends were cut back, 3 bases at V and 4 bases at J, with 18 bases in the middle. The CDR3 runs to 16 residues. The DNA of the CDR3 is TGTGCCAGCAGTTTCTTAGGCACCGATCGCGGCACTGAAGCTTTCTTT. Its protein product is CASSFLGTDRGTEAFF.

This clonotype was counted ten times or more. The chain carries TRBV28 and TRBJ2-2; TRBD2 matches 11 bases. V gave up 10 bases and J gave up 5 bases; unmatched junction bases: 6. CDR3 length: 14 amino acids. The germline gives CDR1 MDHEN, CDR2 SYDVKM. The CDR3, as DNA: TGTGCCACCGGGACTAGCGGAGCAACCGGGGAGCTGTTTTTT. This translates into CATGTSGATGELFF.

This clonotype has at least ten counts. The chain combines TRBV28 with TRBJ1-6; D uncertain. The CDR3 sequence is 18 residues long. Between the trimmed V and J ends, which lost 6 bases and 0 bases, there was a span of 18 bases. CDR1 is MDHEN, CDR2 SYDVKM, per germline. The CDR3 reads CASSPSLAAFSYNSPLHF. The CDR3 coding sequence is TGTGCCAGCAGCCCCTCGCTGGCTGCTTTCTCCTATAATTCACCCCTCCACTTT.

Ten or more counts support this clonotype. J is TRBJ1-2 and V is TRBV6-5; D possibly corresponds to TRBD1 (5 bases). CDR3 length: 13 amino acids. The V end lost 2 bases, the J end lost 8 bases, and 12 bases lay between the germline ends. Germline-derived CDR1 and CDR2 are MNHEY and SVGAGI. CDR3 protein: CASSYPARDGYTF. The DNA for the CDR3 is TGTGCCAGCAGTTACCCTGCCAGGGACGGCTACACCTTC.

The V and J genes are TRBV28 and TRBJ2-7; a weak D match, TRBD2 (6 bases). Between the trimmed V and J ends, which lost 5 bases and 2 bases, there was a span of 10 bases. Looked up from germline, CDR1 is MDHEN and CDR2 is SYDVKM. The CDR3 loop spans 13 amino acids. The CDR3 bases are TGTGCCAGCAGTGGGAGGCAGCCCTACGAGCAGTACTTC. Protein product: CASSGRQPYEQYF.

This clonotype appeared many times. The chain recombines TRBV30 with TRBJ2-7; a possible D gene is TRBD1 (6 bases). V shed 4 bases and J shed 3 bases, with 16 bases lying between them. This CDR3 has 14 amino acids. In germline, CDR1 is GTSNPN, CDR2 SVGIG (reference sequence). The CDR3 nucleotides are TGTGCCTGGACTACCGGGACAAATTTCTACGAGCAGTACTTC. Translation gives CAWTTGTNFYEQYF.

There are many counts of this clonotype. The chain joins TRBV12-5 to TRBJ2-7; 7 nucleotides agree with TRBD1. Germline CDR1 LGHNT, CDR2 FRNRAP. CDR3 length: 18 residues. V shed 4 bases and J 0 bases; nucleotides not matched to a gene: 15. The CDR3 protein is CASGSPPSTGTSSYEQYF. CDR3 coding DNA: TGTGCTAGTGGTTCCCCCCCCTCGACAGGGACAAGCTCCTACGAGCAGTACTTC.

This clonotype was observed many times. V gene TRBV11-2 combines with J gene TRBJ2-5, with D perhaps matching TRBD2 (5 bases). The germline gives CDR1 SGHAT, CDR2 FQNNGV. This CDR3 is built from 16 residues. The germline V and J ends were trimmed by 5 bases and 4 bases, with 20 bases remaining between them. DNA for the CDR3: TGTGCCAGCAGCCAGTCCGAAGCGGTGGTTCGAGAGACCCAGTACTTC. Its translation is CASSQSEAVVRETQYF.

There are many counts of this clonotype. For the CDR3, the DNA is TGCAGCGTTTATGGGGGAGAGTATTCCTACGAGCAGTACTTC. Amino acids: CSVYGGEYSYEQYF. The chain uses TRBV29-1 and TRBJ2-7; D possibly matches TRBD1 or TRBD2 (5 bases each). Trimming removed 5 bases at V and 1 base at J, with 15 bases between. This CDR3 is 14 amino acids long. Per germline, CDR1 SQVTM and CDR2 ANQGSEA.

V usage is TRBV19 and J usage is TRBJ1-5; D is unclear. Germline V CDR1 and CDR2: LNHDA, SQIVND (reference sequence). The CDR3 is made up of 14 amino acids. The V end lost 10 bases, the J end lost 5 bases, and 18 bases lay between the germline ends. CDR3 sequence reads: CATKGQIGDQPQHF. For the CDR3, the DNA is TGTGCCACTAAGGGCCAAATCGGGGATCAGCCCCAGCATTTT.

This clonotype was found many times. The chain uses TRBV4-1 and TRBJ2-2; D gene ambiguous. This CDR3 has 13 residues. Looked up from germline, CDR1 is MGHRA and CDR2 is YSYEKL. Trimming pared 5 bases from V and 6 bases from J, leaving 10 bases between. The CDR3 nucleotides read TGCGCCAGCAGCGCGCGGCCGGCCGGGGAGCTGTTTTTT. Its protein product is CASSARPAGELFF.

The CDR3 here is CASSIGLAQETQYF. The CDR3 DNA reads TGCGCCAGCAGCATTGGACTAGCTCAAGAGACCCAGTACTTC. The chain links TRBV4-3 to TRBJ2-5; 8 bases align to TRBD2. The CDR3 consists of 14 residues. With V trimmed by 5 bases and J by 2 bases, 4 bases remained unmatched. Germline V gene data show CDR1 as LGHNA and CDR2 as YSLEER.

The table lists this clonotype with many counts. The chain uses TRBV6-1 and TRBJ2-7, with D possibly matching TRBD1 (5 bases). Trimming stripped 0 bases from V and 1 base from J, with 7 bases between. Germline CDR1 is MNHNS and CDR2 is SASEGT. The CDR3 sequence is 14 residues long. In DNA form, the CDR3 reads TGTGCCAGCAGTGAAGCAGGGGTTTCCTACGAGCAGTACTTC. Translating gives CASSEAGVSYEQYF.

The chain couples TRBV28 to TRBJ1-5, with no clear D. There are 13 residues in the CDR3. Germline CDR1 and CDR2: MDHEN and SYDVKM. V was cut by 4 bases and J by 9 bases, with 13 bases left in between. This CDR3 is CASSSGRRLPQHF. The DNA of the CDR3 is TGTGCCAGCAGTTCCGGGAGGCGATTGCCCCAGCATTTT.

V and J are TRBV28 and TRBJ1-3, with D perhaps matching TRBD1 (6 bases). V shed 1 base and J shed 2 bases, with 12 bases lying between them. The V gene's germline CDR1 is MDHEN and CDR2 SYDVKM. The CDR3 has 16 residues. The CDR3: CASSLFHRVPGNTIYF. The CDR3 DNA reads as TGTGCCAGCAGTTTATTCCACAGGGTCCCTGGAAACACCATATATTTT.

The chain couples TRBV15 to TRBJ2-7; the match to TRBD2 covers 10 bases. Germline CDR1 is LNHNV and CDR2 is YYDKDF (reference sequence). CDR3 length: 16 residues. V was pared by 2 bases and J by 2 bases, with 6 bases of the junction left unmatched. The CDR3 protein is CATSRHGLADAYEQYF. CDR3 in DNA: TGTGCCACCAGCAGACATGGACTAGCGGACGCCTACGAGCAGTACTTC.